This T cell receptor beta chain derives from a study of regulatory T cells in long-lasting Graves disease. This clonotype came up a few times. Time point defined: newly diagnosed GD, antithyroid drugs for less than 3 months. The TCR library was made from RNA that had been extracted from PBMCs in TRIzol. With iRepertoire HTBI primers and Arm-PCR of CDR3 regions, TCR beta libraries were built. TCRdb passed the multiplex PCR reads through MiXCR, listing each CDR3 protein once. The sample lists 400,000 to 500,000 distinct CDR3 sequences; less than 15% were seen once. The germline V gene encodes CDR1 SGHNT and CDR2 YYREEE (reference sequence). The CDR3 contains 15 residues. The V segment lost 1 base and the J segment 6 bases; nucleotides outside the gene matches: 5. These same data were also listed under a study on T cells in Graves' hyperthyroidism and ophthalmopathy.

This chain uses TRBV5-4 with TRBJ2-1, with 9 positions matching TRBD2. Sequencing used peripheral blood mononuclear cells (PBMCs), obtained at new diagnosis, from a patient treated with antithyroid drugs. This TCR was sampled from a woman in her forties or fifties with Graves disease. The CDR3 loop reads CASSLSLAGSNEQFF. The DNA of the CDR3 is TGTGCCAGCAGCTTGAGTCTAGCGGGGAGCAATGAGCAGTTCTTC.